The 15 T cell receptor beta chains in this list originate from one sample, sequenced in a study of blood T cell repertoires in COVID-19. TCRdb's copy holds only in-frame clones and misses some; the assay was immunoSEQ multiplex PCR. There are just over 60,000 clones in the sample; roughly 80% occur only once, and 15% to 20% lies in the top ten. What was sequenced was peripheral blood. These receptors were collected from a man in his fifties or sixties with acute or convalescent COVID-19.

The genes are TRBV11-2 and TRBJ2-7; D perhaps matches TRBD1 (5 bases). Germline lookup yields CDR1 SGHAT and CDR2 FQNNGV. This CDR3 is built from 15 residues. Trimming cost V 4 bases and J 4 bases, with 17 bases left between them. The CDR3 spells CASSSLSGLDYEQYF. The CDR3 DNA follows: TGTGCCAGCAGCTCCTTATCAGGGTTGGATTACGAGCAGTACTTC.

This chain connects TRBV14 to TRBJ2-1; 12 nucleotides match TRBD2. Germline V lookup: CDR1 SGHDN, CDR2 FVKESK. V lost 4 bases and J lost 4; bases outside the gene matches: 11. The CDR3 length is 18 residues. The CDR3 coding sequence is TGTGCCAGCAGCCCCGGGACTAGCGGGTCCCGTCGATACAATGAGCAGTTCTTC. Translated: CASSPGTSGSRRYNEQFF. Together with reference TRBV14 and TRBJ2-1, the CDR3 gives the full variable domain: EAGVTQFPSHSVIEKGQTVTLRCDPISGHDNLYWYRRVMGKEIKFLLHFVKESKQDESGMPNNRFLAERTGGTYSTLKVQPAELEDSGVYFCASSPGTSGSRRYNEQFFGPGTRLTVL.

As DNA, the CDR3 is TGTGCCAGCAGACTAGCGGGAAGCTACGAGCAGTACTTC. Its protein is CASRLAGSYEQYF. This chain connects TRBV28 to TRBJ2-7; TRBD2 matches 10 bases. The V segment lost 6 bases and the J segment 3 bases; nucleotides outside the gene matches: 2. The CDR3 covers 13 residues. CDR1 and CDR2 (germline): MDHEN, SYDVKM.

The CDR3 spells CASSESGGGANVLTF. CDR3 DNA sequence: TGTGCCAGCAGTGAATCAGGGGGTGGGGCCAACGTCCTGACTTTC. The chain recombines TRBV6-1 with TRBJ2-6; TRBD1 matches 7 bases. CDR3 size: 15 residues. From germline, CDR1 is MNHNS and CDR2 SASEGT. V lost 2 bases, J lost 3 bases, and 1 base stayed unmatched.

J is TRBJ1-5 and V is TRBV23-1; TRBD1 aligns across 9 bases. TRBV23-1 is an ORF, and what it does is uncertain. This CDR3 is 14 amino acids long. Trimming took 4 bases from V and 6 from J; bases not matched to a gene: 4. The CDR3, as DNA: TGCGCCAGCAGTCGGTGGGACAGGGTTCAGCCCCAGCATTTT. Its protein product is CASSRWDRVQPQHF.

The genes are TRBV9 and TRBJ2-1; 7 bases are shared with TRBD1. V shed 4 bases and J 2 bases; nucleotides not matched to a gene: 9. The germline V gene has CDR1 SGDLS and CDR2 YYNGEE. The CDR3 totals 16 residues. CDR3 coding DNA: TGTGCCAGCAGCTCCCGACGGCAGGGGGCCTACAATGAGCAGTTCTTC. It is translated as CASSSRRQGAYNEQFF.

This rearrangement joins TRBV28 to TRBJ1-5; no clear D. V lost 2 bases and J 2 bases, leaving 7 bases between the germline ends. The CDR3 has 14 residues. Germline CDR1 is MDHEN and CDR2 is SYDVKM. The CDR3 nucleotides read TGTGCCAGCAGTTTAGCGGGTGGCAATCAGCCCCAGCATTTT. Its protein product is CASSLAGGNQPQHF.

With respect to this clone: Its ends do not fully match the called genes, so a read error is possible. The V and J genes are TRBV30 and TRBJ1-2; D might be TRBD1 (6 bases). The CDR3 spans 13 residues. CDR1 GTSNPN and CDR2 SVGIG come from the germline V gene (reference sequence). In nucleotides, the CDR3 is TGTGCCTGGATGAGACAGGCATACTCCTTGGCACACTTC. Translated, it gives CAWMRQAYSLAHF.

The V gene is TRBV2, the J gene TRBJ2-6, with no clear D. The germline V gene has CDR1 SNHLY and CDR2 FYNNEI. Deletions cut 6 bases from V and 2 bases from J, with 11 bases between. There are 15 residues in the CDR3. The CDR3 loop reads CASRSQATGANVLTF. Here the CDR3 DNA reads TGTGCCAGCAGATCGCAGGCCACTGGGGCCAACGTCCTGACTTTC.

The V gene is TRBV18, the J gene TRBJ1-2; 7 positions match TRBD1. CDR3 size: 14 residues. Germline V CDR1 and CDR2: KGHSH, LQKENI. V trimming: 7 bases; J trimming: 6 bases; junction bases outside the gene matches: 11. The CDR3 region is CASFTRQGANGYTF. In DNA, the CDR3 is TGTGCCAGCTTCACCCGACAGGGAGCTAATGGCTACACCTTC.

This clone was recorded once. This CDR3 reads CASSLDWRLGIYSYNEQFF. The DNA for the CDR3 is TGTGCCAGCAGCTTAGATTGGCGGCTAGGAATCTACTCCTACAATGAGCAGTTCTTC. This chain connects TRBV11-3 to TRBJ2-1; D is unclear. Germline V gene data show CDR1 as SGHNT and CDR2 as YENEEA. CDR3 size: 19 residues. Trimming pared 0 bases from V and 0 bases from J, leaving 18 bases between.

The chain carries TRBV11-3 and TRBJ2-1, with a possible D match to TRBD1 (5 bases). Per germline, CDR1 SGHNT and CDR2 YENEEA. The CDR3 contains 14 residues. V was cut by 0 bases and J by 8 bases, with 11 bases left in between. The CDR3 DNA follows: TGTGCCAGCAGCTTAGAATCTAGGGGATATGAGCAGTTCTTC. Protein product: CASSLESRGYEQFF.

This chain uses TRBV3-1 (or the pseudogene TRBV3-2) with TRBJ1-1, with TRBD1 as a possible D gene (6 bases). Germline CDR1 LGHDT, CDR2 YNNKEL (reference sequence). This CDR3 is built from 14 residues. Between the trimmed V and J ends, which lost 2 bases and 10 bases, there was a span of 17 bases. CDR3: CASSQSRGLVRAFF. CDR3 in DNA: TGTGCCAGCAGCCAATCCAGGGGATTAGTGCGAGCTTTCTTT.

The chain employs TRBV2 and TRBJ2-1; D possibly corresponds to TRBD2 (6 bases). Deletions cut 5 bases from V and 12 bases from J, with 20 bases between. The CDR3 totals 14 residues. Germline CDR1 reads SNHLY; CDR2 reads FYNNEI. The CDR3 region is CASSTGTGKYTQFF. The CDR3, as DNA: TGTGCCAGCAGTACCGGGACTGGGAAGTATACGCAGTTCTTC.

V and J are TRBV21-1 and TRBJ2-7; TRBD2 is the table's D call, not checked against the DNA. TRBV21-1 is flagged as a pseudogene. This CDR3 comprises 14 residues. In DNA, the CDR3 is TGTGCCAGCAGCAACCCCGCGGGCTCCTACGAGCAGTACTTC. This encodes CASSNPAGSYEQYF.